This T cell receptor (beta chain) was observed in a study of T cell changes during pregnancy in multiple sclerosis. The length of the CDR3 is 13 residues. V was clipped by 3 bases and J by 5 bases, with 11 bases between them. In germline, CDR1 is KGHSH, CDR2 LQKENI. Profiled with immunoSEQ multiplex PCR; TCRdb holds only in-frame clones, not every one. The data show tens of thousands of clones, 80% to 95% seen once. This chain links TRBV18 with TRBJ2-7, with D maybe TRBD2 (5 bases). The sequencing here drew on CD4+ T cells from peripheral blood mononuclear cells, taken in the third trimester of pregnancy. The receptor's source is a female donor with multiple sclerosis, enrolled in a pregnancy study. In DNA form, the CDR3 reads TGTGCCAGCTCACCGCTAGCAAGTGACGAGCAGTACTTC. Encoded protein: CASSPLASDEQYF.